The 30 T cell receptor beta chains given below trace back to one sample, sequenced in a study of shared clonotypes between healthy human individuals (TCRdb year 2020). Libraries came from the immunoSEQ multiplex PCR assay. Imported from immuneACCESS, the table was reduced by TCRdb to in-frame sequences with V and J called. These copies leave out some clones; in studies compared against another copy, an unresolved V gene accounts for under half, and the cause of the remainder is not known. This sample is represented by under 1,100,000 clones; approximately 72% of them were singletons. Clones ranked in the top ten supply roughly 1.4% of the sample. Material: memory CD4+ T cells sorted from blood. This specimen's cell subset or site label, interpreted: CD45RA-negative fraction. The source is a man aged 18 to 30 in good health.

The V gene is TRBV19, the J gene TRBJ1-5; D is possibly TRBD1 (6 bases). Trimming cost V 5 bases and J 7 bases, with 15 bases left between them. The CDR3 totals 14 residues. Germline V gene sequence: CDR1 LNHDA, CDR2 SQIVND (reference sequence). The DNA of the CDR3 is TGTGCCAGTAGTCAGGACAGTATATCCCAGCCCCAGCATTTT. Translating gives CASSQDSISQPQHF.

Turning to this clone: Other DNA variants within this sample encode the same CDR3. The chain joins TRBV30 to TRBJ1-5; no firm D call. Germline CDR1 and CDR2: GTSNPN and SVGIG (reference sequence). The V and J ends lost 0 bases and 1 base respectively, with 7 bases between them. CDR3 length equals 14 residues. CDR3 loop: CAWSVSGSNQPQHF. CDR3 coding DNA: TGTGCCTGGAGTGTATCTGGGAGCAATCAGCCCCAGCATTTT. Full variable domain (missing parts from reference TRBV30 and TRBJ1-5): SQTIHQWPATLVQPVGSPLSLECTVEGTSNPNLYWYRQAAGRGLQLLFYSVGIGQISSEVPQNLSASRPQDRQFILSSKKLLLSDSGFYLCAWSVSGSNQPQHFGDGTRLSIL.

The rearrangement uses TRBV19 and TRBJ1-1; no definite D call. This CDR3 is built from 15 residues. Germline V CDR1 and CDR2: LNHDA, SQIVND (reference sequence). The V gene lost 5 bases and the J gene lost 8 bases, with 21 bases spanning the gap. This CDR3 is CASSFSNRIVPEAFF. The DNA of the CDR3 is TGTGCCAGTAGTTTCTCAAATAGGATTGTCCCGGAAGCTTTCTTT.

The CDR3 DNA reads TGTGCCAGCAGTTACTCAAACTACGAGCAGTACTTC. Translated: CASSYSNYEQYF. V usage is TRBV6-6 and J usage is TRBJ2-7, with D unresolved. The CDR3 runs to 12 residues. Deletions cut 0 bases from V and 3 bases from J, with 3 bases between. Germline V lookup: CDR1 MNHNY, CDR2 SVGAGI (reference sequence).

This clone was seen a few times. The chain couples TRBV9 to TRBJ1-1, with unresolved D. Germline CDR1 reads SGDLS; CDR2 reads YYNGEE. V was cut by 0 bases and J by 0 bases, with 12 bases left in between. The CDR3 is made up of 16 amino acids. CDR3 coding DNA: TGTGCCAGCAGCGTAGCGGCAGGAACTATGAACACTGAAGCTTTCTTT. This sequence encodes CASSVAAGTMNTEAFF.

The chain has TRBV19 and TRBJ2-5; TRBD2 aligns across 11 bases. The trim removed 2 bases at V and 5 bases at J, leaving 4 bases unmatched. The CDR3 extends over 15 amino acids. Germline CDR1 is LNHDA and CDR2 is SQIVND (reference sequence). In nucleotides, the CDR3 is TGTGCCAGTAGTATATTAGCGGGAGGGCCCGAGACCCAGTACTTC. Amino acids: CASSILAGGPETQYF.

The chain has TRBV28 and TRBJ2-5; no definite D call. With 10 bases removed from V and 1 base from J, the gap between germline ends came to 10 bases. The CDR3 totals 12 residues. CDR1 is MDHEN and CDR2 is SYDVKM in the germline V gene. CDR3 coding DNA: TGTGCCAACCGGAGAGTCCAAGAGACCCAGTACTTC. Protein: CANRRVQETQYF.

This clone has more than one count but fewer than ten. The CDR3 is CASSFGDRGTEAFF. DNA for the CDR3: TGTGCCAGCAGCTTTGGGGACAGGGGCACTGAAGCTTTCTTT. The chain employs TRBV5-5 and TRBJ1-1; 10 nucleotides line up with TRBD1. CDR1 SGHKS and CDR2 YYEKEE come from the germline V gene (reference sequence). The CDR3 runs to 14 residues. J lost 4 bases, V lost 2 bases, and 2 bases had no gene match.

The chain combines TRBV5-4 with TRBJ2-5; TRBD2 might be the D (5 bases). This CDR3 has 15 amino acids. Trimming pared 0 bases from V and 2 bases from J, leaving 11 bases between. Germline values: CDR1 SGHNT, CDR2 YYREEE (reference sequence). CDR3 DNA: TGTGCCAGCAGCTTGGCCGGGGTAGAGCAAGAGACCCAGTACTTC. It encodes CASSLAGVEQETQYF.

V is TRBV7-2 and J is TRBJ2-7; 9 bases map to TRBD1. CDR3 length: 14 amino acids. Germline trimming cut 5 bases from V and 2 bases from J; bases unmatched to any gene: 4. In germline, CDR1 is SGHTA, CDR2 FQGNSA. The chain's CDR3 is CASSARDRAYEQYF. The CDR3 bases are TGTGCCAGCAGCGCCCGGGACAGGGCCTACGAGCAGTACTTC.

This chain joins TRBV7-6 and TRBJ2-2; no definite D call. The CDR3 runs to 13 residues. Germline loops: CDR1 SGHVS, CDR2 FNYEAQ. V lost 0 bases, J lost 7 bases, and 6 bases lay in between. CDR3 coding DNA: TGTGCCAGCAGCTTAGCGCTAGGCGGGGAGCTGTTTTTT. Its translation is CASSLALGGELFF.

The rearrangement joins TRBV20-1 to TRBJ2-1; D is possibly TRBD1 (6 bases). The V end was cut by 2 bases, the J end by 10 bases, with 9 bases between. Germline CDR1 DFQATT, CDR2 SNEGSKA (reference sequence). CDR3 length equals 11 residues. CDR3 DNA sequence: TGCAGTGCTAGAACCGGACAGGAGCAGTTCTTC. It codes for CSARTGQEQFF.

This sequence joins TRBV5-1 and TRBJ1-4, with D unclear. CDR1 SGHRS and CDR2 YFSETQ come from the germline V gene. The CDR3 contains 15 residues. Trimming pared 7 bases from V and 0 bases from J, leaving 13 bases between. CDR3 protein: CASAPTFATNEKLFF. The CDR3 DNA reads TGCGCCAGCGCCCCTACCTTTGCAACTAATGAAAAACTGTTTTTT.

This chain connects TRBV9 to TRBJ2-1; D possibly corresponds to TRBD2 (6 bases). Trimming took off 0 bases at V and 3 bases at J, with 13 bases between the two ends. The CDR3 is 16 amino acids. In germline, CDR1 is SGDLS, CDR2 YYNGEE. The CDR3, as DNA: TGTGCCAGCAGCGTAGTGGCGCAGGGAGGCTACAATGAGCAGTTCTTC. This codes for CASSVVAQGGYNEQFF.

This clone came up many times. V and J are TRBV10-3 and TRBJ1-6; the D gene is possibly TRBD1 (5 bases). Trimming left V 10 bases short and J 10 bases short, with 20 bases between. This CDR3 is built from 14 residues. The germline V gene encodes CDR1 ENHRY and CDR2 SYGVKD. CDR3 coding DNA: TGTGCCACCGGGGGTCGGCAAGCAGGCTCACCCCTCCACTTT. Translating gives CATGGRQAGSPLHF.

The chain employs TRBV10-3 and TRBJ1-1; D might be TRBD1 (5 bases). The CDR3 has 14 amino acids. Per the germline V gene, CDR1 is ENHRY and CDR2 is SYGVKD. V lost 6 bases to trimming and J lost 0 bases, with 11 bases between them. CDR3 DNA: TGTGCCATCAGACGGGGCAGCCTGAACACTGAAGCTTTCTTT. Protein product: CAIRRGSLNTEAFF.

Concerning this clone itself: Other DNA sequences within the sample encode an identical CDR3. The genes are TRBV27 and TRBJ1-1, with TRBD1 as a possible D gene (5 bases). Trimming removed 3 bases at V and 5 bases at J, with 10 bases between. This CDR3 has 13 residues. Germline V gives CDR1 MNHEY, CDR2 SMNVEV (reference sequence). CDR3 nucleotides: TGTGCCAGCAGTTTGGGTAGGGGTACTGAAGCTTTCTTT. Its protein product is CASSLGRGTEAFF.

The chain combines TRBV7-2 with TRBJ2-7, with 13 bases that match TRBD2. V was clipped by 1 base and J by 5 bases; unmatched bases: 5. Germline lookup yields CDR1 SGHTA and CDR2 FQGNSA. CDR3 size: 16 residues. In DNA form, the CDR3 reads TGTGCCAGCAGCTTAGAGGGACTAGCGGGAATGAACGAGCAGTACTTC. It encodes CASSLEGLAGMNEQYF.

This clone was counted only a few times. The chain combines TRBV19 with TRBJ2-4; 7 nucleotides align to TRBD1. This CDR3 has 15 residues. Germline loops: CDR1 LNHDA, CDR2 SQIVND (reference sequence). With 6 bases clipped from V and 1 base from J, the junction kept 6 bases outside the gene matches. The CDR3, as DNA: TGTGCCAGTAGCAAACAGGGGACCGCCAAAAACATTCAGTACTTC. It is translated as CASSKQGTAKNIQYF.

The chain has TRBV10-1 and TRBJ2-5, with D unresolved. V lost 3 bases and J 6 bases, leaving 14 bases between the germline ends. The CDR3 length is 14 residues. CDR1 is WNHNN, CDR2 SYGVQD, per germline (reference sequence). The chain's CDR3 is CASSDGTVPKTQYF. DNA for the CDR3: TGCGCCAGCAGTGATGGAACGGTCCCCAAGACCCAGTACTTC.

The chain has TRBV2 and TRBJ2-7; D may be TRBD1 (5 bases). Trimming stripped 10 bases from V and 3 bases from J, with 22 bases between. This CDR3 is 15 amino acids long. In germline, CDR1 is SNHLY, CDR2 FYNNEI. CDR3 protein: CAITRQGASRYEQYF. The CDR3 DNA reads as TGTGCCATAACGAGGCAGGGCGCGAGCCGCTACGAGCAGTACTTC.

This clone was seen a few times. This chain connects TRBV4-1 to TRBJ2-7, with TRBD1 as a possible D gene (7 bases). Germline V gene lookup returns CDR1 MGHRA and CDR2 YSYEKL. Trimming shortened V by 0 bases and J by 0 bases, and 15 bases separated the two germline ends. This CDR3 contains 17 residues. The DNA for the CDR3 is TGCGCCAGCAGCCAAGAGGGGGGACAGCTAACCTCCTACGAGCAGTACTTC. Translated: CASSQEGGQLTSYEQYF.

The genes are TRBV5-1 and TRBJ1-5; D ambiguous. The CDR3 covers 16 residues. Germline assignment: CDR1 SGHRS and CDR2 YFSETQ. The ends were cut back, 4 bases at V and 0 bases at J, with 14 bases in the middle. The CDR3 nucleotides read TGCGCCAGCAGCCCAATGTCGGGGAATAGCAATCAGCCCCAGCATTTT. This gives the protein CASSPMSGNSNQPQHF.

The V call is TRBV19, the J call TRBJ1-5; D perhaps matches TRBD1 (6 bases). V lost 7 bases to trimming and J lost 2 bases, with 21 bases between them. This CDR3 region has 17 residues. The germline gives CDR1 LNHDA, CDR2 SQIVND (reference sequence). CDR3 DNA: TGTGCCAGTACGAGGACAGAGGTAATAGCTGGCAATCAGCCCCAGCATTTT. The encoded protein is CASTRTEVIAGNQPQHF.

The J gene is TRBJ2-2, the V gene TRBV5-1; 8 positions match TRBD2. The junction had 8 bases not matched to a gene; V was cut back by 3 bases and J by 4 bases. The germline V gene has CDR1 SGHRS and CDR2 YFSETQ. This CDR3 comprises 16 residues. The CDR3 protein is CASSSGGISFTGELFF. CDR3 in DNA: TGCGCCAGCAGCTCGGGGGGGATCTCCTTCACCGGGGAGCTGTTTTTT.

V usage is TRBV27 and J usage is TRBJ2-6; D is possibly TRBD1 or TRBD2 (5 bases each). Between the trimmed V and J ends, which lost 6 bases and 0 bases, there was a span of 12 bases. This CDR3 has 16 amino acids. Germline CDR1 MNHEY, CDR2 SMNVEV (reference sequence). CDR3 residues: CASSPGRLSGANVLTF. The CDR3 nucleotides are TGTGCCAGCAGCCCGGGACGGCTCTCTGGGGCCAACGTCCTGACTTTC.

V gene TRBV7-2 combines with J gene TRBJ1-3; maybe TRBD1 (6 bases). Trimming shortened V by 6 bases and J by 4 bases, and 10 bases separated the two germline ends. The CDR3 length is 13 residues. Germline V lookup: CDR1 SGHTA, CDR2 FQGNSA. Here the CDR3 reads CASRLGQGNTIYF. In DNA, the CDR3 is TGTGCCAGCAGACTAGGACAGGGAAACACCATATATTTT.

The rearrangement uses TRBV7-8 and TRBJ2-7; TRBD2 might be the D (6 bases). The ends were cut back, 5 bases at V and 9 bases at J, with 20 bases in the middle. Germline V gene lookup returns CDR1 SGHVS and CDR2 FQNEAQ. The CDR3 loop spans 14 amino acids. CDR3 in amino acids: CASSHRDSAYWQYF. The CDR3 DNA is TGTGCCAGCAGCCACCGGGACTCGGCCTACTGGCAGTACTTC.

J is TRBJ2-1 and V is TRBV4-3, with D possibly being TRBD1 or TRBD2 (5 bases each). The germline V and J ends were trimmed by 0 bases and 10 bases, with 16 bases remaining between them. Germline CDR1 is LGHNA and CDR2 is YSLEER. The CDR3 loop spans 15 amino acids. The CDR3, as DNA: TGCGCCAGCAGCCAAGATACCGTAGGGACCTTGGAGCAGTTCTTC. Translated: CASSQDTVGTLEQFF.

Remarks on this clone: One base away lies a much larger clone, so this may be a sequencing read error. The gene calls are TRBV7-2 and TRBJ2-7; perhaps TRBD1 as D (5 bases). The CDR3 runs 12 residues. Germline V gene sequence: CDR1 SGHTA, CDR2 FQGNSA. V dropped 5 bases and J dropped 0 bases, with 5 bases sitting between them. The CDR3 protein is CASSDSSYEQYF. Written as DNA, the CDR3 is TGTGCCAGCAGCGACAGCTCCTACGAGCAGTACTTC.